Listed below are T cell receptor beta chains from one sample, sequenced in a study of blood T cells in healthy people across ages. Using its own MiXCR run on the 5' RACE reads, TCRdb lists one record per CDR3 protein. The sample contains about 750,000 distinct CDR3 sequences, about 53% of which appear only once. The sample comprised blood. The receptors were gathered from a man at least 80 years old in good health. Each CDR3 is given with its conserved first and last residue. A D gene is named only where the DNA matches it firmly. Not every row has a clone size; where given, it reads once, few, many or a size class.

V gene,clone size,D gene,J gene,CDR3 protein,CDR3 DNA
TRBV7-9,-,TRBD1,TRBJ1-4,CASSRQGQKLFF,TGTGCCAGCAGCAGACAGGGACAAAAACTGTTTTTT
TRBV9,-,-,TRBJ2-3,CASSVEVAGFTDTQYF,TGTGCCAGCAGCGTAGAAGTGGCGGGGTTCACAGATACGCAGTATTTT
TRBV20-1,few,TRBD1,TRBJ2-1,CSARQGAGGNEQFF,TGCAGTGCGCGGCAGGGGGCAGGAGGGAATGAGCAGTTCTTC
TRBV7-7,-,-,TRBJ2-2,CASSIIAAGELFF,TGTGCTAGCAGCATCATAGCAGCCGGGGAGCTGTTTTTT
TRBV7-2,few,TRBD2,TRBJ2-7,CASSSGAGRTNSYEQYF,TGTGCCAGCAGCTCCGGAGCGGGACGGACAAACTCCTACGAGCAGTACTTC
TRBV11-3,once,-,TRBJ2-5,CASSLHGSGETQYF,TGTGCCAGCAGCTTACACGGGAGCGGAGAGACCCAGTACTTC
TRBV5-1,few,TRBD2,TRBJ2-7,CASSLGGSRNEQYF,TGCGCCAGCAGCTTGGGCGGGAGCCGCAACGAGCAGTACTTC
TRBV5-1,-,TRBD2,TRBJ2-7,CASSSGRWLAGDYEQYF,TGCGCCAGCAGCTCTGGAAGGTGGCTAGCGGGAGACTACGAGCAGTACTTC
TRBV20-1,-,-,TRBJ1-5,CSALVGSGGNNQPQHF,TGCAGTGCCCTGGTCGGGTCGGGGGGGAACAATCAGCCCCAGCATTTT
TRBV9,-,-,TRBJ2-1,CASSVGGSSSNEQFF,TGTGCCAGCAGCGTAGGGGGGAGCAGCTCCAATGAGCAGTTCTTC
TRBV9,-,TRBD2,TRBJ2-5,CASSDGTSGMGGLATQYF,TGTGCCAGCAGCGACGGGACTAGCGGCATGGGAGGATTAGCGACCCAGTACTTC
TRBV20-1,-,TRBD2,TRBJ2-1,CSARDAGGYNEQFF,TGCAGTGCTAGAGATGCGGGAGGCTACAATGAGCAGTTCTTC
TRBV3-1,-,-,TRBJ1-5,CASSQRVSNQPQHF,TGTGCCAGCAGCCAAAGGGTTAGCAATCAGCCCCAGCATTTT
TRBV5-5,-,TRBD1,TRBJ2-7,CASSLASGQGFYEQYF,TGTGCCAGCAGCTTGGCCAGCGGACAGGGGTTCTACGAGCAGTACTTC
TRBV7-2,few,-,TRBJ2-1,CASSLYLRTSLGNEQFF,TGTGCCAGCAGCTTATATCTTCGGACATCTCTGGGGAATGAGCAGTTCTTC
TRBV12-3/TRBV12-4,-,TRBD1,TRBJ1-2,CASSLPSFKVRGQSNYGYTF,TGTGCCAGCAGCCTCCCCTCTTTTAAGGTGAGGGGGCAGTCTAACTATGGCTACACCTTC
TRBV5-1,-,-,TRBJ2-7,CASSLGGTVTYEQYF,TGCGCCAGCAGCTTGGGTGGGACCGTAACCTACGAGCAGTACTTC
TRBV5-5,-,TRBD2,TRBJ2-4,CASSSPLASGGAHIQYF,TGTGCCAGCAGTTCACCTTTGGCTAGCGGGGGGGCCCACATTCAGTACTTC
TRBV9,few,TRBD2,TRBJ2-5,CASTRSTSGSGETQYF,TGTGCCAGCACCCGTAGTACTAGCGGGAGTGGGGAGACCCAGTACTTC
TRBV2,-,-,TRBJ1-1,CASGSRGAYTEAFF,TGTGCCAGCGGGTCTAGGGGGGCGTACACTGAAGCTTTCTTT
TRBV20-1,few,TRBD2,TRBJ2-1,CSARAQTSGRGDNEQFF,TGCAGTGCTAGAGCCCAGACTAGCGGGAGAGGAGACAATGAGCAGTTCTTC
TRBV6-6,-,-,TRBJ2-1,CASHRRFWDGNEQFF,TGTGCCAGCCATAGGAGGTTTTGGGATGGGAATGAGCAGTTCTTC
TRBV28,few,TRBD1,TRBJ1-2,CASSLTQGAGGYTF,TGTGCCAGCAGTTTAACCCAGGGGGCGGGCGGCTACACCTTC
TRBV6-4,few,TRBD2,TRBJ2-6,CASSVPGTSGRASGANVLTF,TGTGCCAGCAGTGTGCCCGGGACTAGCGGGAGGGCCTCTGGGGCCAACGTCCTGACTTTC
TRBV3-1,few,-,TRBJ2-7,CASSPSGKTYEQYF,TGTGCCAGCAGCCCTTCGGGAAAGACCTACGAGCAGTACTTC
TRBV24-1,few,TRBD1,TRBJ2-5,CATSDPDRGETQYF,TGTGCCACCAGTGACCCGGACAGGGGAGAGACCCAGTACTTC
TRBV6-5,once,-,TRBJ2-1,CASSYEDGKIYNEQFF,TGTGCCAGCAGTTACGAGGACGGGAAGATTTACAATGAGCAGTTCTTC
TRBV18,-,TRBD2,TRBJ2-7,CASSPREGYSEQYF,TGTGCCAGCTCACCCCGGGAGGGGTATAGCGAGCAGTACTTC
TRBV2,-,-,TRBJ1-2,CASSEEGGPGYGYTF,TGTGCCAGCAGTGAAGAAGGGGGGCCCGGCTATGGCTACACCTTC
TRBV10-3,-,-,TRBJ2-1,CAISEPAESYNEQFF,TGTGCCATCAGTGAACCAGCGGAGAGCTACAATGAGCAGTTCTTC
TRBV7-2,-,-,TRBJ2-7,CASSPHTDYNEQYF,TGTGCCAGCAGCCCCCACACAGACTACAATGAGCAGTACTTC
TRBV7-2,-,-,TRBJ2-1,CASSSQSTGLSYNEQFF,TGTGCCAGCAGCTCCCAGAGTACGGGATTGTCCTACAATGAGCAGTTCTTC
TRBV6-1,-,-,TRBJ2-6,CASTNSGANVRTF,TGTGCCAGCACCAATTCTGGGGCCAACGTCCGGACTTTC
TRBV5-4,-,TRBD1,TRBJ2-5,CASSGGQLETQYF,TGTGCCAGCAGCGGGGGACAGTTAGAGACCCAGTACTTC
TRBV5-5,-,-,TRBJ2-3,CASSSPLDRRDAYF,TGTGCCAGCAGCTCCCCCCTCGATCGCAGAGACGCGTATTTT
TRBV20-1,-,-,TRBJ2-7,CSATQGQGEQYF,TGCAGTGCAACACAGGGTCAAGGCGAGCAGTACTTC
TRBV9,-,-,TRBJ1-5,CASSVGTGINQPQHF,TGTGCCAGCAGCGTAGGAACAGGGATAAATCAGCCCCAGCATTTT
TRBV7-9,-,-,TRBJ2-1,CASSLQMEGYAYCEQFF,TGTGCCAGCAGCTTACAGATGGAGGGATACGCGTATTGTGAGCAGTTCTTC
TRBV2,-,TRBD2,TRBJ2-5,CASGLAGGAPETQYF,TGTGCCAGCGGTCTAGCGGGAGGCGCCCCCGAGACCCAGTACTTC
TRBV30,once,TRBD1,TRBJ2-7,CAWRLRTGSYEQYF,TGTGCCTGGAGGTTAAGGACAGGGTCCTACGAGCAGTACTTC
TRBV5-1,-,TRBD2,TRBJ2-7,CASSLALAADYEQYF,TGCGCCAGCAGCTTGGCCCTAGCGGCGGACTACGAGCAGTACTTC